A selection of T cell receptor beta chains follows, all from one sample in a study of OX40 agonist ivuxolimab in advanced cancers. The protocol was immunoSEQ multiplex PCR, while the TCRdb copy is restricted to in-frame clones and leaves out a portion. The sample has roughly 58,000 clones, around 83% seen once; the top ten hold about 0.65%. The sequencing used CD4+ or CD8+ T cells sorted from blood, collected in a trial of the OX40 agonist ivuxolimab. These receptor sequences come from an adult with an advanced solid tumor such as melanoma, head and neck, liver or kidney cancer. CDR3s include the opening cysteine and the closing phenylalanine or tryptophan. D genes are given only for firm matches. Clone size is not always given. Where it is, it says once, few, many or a class for expanded clones.

>.|.|TRBJ2-5|TRBV6-6
CASWQETQYF
TGTGCCAGCTGGCAGGAGACCCAGTACTTC
>.|.|TRBJ1-5|TRBV4-3
CASSQEWGGGQPQHF
TGCGCCAGCAGCCAAGAGTGGGGAGGGGGTCAGCCCCAGCATTTT
>.|.|TRBJ1-6|TRBV5-1
CASSPVGAGRDNSPLHF
TGCGCCAGCAGCCCCGTCGGGGCTGGCAGGGATAATTCACCCCTCCACTTT
>.|TRBD1|TRBJ1-1|TRBV5-1
CASSLRGQGTEAFF
TGCGCCAGCAGCTTGAGGGGACAGGGCACTGAAGCTTTCTTT
>few|.|TRBJ2-2|TRBV7-2
CASSLSSWTGELFF
TGTGCCAGCAGCTTATCCAGCTGGACCGGGGAGCTGTTTTTT
>.|TRBD2|TRBJ2-4|TRBV30
CAWRLAGGQGIQYF
TGTGCCTGGAGGTTAGCGGGAGGTCAAGGCATTCAGTACTTC
>.|TRBD2|TRBJ2-5|TRBV11-3
CASSPGLAGGHETQYF
TGTGCCAGCAGCCCGGGACTAGCGGGAGGGCATGAGACCCAGTACTTC
>.|.|TRBJ1-2|TRBV18
CASSPAGPRGSGGYTF
TGTGCCAGCTCACCCGCCGGGCCAAGAGGATCGGGTGGCTACACCTTC
>.|.|TRBJ1-3|TRBV5-1
CASSSRTDSGNTIYF
TGCGCCAGCAGCTCAAGGACCGACTCTGGAAACACCATATATTTT
>.|TRBD2|TRBJ2-3|TRBV2
CASSDGGGATDTQYF
TGTGCCAGCAGTGATGGCGGGGGGGCCACAGATACGCAGTATTTT
>.|.|TRBJ2-4|TRBV7-2
CASSLLYIENIQYF
TGTGCCAGCAGCTTACTGTATATTGAAAACATTCAGTACTTC
>.|.|TRBJ2-3|TRBV5-1
CASSLSGTSTDTQYF
TGCGCCAGCAGCTTGAGTGGAACTAGCACAGATACGCAGTATTTT
>.|.|TRBJ1-2|TRBV5-5
CASSLLQGPNYGYTF
TGTGCCAGCAGCTTGTTGCAGGGCCCCAACTATGGCTACACCTTC
>.|.|TRBJ1-1|TRBV18
CASSPPEWQNTEAFF
TGTGCCAGCTCACCGCCTGAGTGGCAGAACACTGAAGCTTTCTTT
>.|.|TRBJ2-1|TRBV5-1
CASSGAERNNEQFF
TGCGCCAGCAGCGGGGCCGAACGGAACAATGAGCAGTTCTTC
>once|.|TRBJ1-5|TRBV6-1
CASSPGTNSNQPQHF
TGTGCCAGCAGTCCCGGGACGAATAGCAATCAGCCCCAGCATTTT
>once|.|TRBJ1-3|TRBV5-1
CASSFWQVGDLSGNTIYF
TGCGCCAGCAGCTTTTGGCAGGTCGGCGATCTCTCTGGAAACACCATATATTTT
>.|.|TRBJ1-4|TRBV28
CASEKGGPSEKLFF
TGTGCCAGCGAGAAGGGAGGGCCTAGTGAAAAACTGTTTTTT
>.|TRBD2|TRBJ2-7|TRBV28
CASSLSGTSGSWYEQYF
TGTGCCAGCAGTTTATCCGGGACTAGCGGGAGTTGGTACGAGCAGTACTTC
>.|TRBD2|TRBJ2-7|TRBV7-9
CASSHLSREGNEQYF
TGTGCCAGCAGCCACCTTTCGCGGGAGGGGAACGAGCAGTACTTC
>.|.|TRBJ1-5|TRBV19
CASSFRGRSNQPQHF
TGTGCCAGTAGTTTCCGAGGGAGAAGCAATCAGCCCCAGCATTTT
>.|TRBD1|TRBJ1-6|TRBV7-8
CASSWTAWDSDSPLHF
TGTGCCAGCAGCTGGACCGCCTGGGACAGTGATTCACCCCTCCACTTT
>.|.|TRBJ2-3|TRBV19
CASSFSTDTQYF
TGTGCCAGTAGTTTTAGCACAGATACGCAGTATTTT
>.|.|TRBJ1-1|TRBV29-1
CSATRGEGGTEAFF
TGCAGCGCTACAAGGGGGGAGGGAGGGACTGAAGCTTTCTTT
>.|.|TRBJ1-6|TRBV11-2
CASSRAPGDNSPLHF
TGTGCCAGCAGCCGAGCCCCCGGAGATAATTCACCCCTCCACTTT
>.|.|TRBJ2-7|TRBV30
CAWSVMPDLTYEQYF
TGTGCCTGGAGTGTAATGCCAGACTTAACCTACGAGCAGTACTTC
>.|.|TRBJ1-2|TRBV11-2
CASRFEGNYGYTF
TGTGCCAGCAGGTTCGAGGGGAACTATGGCTACACCTTC
>.|.|TRBJ2-3|TRBV21-1
CASTQGASGLPSTDTQYF
TGTGCCAGCACCCAAGGGGCTAGCGGGCTTCCTAGCACAGATACGCAGTATTTT
>.|.|TRBJ2-3|TRBV2
CASSPTTAFGDTQYF
TGTGCCAGCAGTCCTACGACCGCTTTTGGAGATACGCAGTATTTT
>few|.|TRBJ2-5|TRBV7-9
CASNHGSGRSQETQYF
TGTGCCAGCAATCACGGGTCAGGACGTTCTCAAGAGACCCAGTACTTC
>.|.|TRBJ1-4|TRBV19
CASSVPGANEKLFF
TGTGCCAGTAGTGTGCCGGGGGCTAATGAAAAACTGTTTTTT
>.|.|TRBJ1-4|TRBV25-1
CASRGIGEKLFF
TGTGCCAGCAGAGGGATAGGCGAAAAACTGTTTTTT
>.|.|TRBJ1-5|TRBV28
CASKKGGSNQPQHF
TGTGCCAGCAAGAAAGGGGGGAGCAATCAGCCCCAGCATTTT
>.|.|TRBJ2-7|TRBV28
CASRSYSYEQYF
TGTGCCAGCAGGTCGTACAGCTACGAGCAGTACTTC
>few|TRBD1|TRBJ2-7|TRBV11-2
CASSSHPGTASYEQYF
TGTGCCAGCAGCTCCCACCCAGGGACAGCTTCTTACGAGCAGTACTTC
>.|.|TRBJ2-1|TRBV6-1
CASRNQNYNEQFF
TGTGCCAGCAGGAACCAAAATTACAATGAGCAGTTCTTC
>.|.|TRBJ2-1|TRBV29-1
CSVDRAATHEQFF
TGCAGCGTTGATAGGGCAGCGACCCATGAGCAGTTCTTC
>few|TRBD1|TRBJ1-1|TRBV5-1
CASSLGTGFNTEAFF
TGCGCCAGCAGCTTGGGGACAGGGTTTAACACTGAAGCTTTCTTT
>.|.|TRBJ2-2|TRBV4-2
CASSQYVNTGELFF
TGTGCCAGCAGTCAATACGTGAACACCGGGGAGCTGTTTTTT
>once|.|TRBJ2-2|TRBV4-2
CASSQDPVPTGELFF
TGTGCCAGCAGCCAAGATCCAGTCCCCACCGGGGAGCTGTTTTTT
>.|.|TRBJ2-3|TRBV27
CASSLTAGIVYTQYF
TGTGCCAGCAGTTTAACCGCGGGGATCGTCTATACGCAGTATTTT
>.|.|TRBJ1-1|TRBV19
CASTKGVEAFF
TGTGCCAGTACCAAGGGGGTGGAAGCTTTCTTT
>once|.|TRBJ2-1|TRBV6-6
CASSRYNEQFF
TGTGCCAGCAGTCGGTACAATGAGCAGTTCTTC
>.|TRBD2|TRBJ2-1|TRBV11-3
CASSLGRDSGRLVEQFF
TGTGCCAGCAGCTTAGGCCGTGACAGCGGGAGGTTGGTTGAGCAGTTCTTC
>.|.|TRBJ2-7|TRBV29-1
CSVGLDHSYEQYF
TGCAGCGTTGGGCTTGACCACTCCTACGAGCAGTACTTC
>.|.|TRBJ1-2|TRBV5-1
CASSLAGIVKSNYGYTF
TGCGCCAGCAGCTTGGCCGGTATCGTAAAAAGTAACTATGGCTACACCTTC